One sample yielded the 17 T cell receptor beta chains listed below, sequenced in a study of blood T cell repertoires in COVID-19. Repertoires were generated with immunoSEQ multiplex PCR, while TCRdb's copy carries only in-frame clones and drops some. The table lists about 480,000 clones, around nine tenths of them singletons, with 4% to 4.5% in the top ten. Sequenced input: peripheral blood. The receptors here all came from a woman in her 30s with acute or convalescent COVID-19.

The chain joins TRBV2 to TRBJ2-3; a possible D gene is TRBD2 (7 bases). Trimming stripped 3 bases from V and 7 bases from J, with 17 bases between. CDR1 SNHLY and CDR2 FYNNEI come from the germline V gene. The length of the CDR3 is 15 residues. CDR3 bases: TGTGCCAGCAGTGATGTGGGGGGGCTGGTAAATACGCAGTATTTT. Protein sequence: CASSDVGGLVNTQYF.

V usage is TRBV5-1 and J usage is TRBJ1-4; 7 bases are shared with TRBD1. The CDR3 is 14 residues long. Germline V gene lookup returns CDR1 SGHRS and CDR2 YFSETQ. The ends lost 4 bases at V and 6 bases at J; junction bases unmatched: 6. CDR3 amino acids: CASSLGTAYEKLFF. For the CDR3, the DNA is TGCGCCAGCAGCCTAGGGACAGCCTATGAAAAACTGTTTTTT.

The V call is TRBV9, the J call TRBJ2-3, with 10 bases that match TRBD2. CDR3 length equals 16 residues. Germline V gene data show CDR1 as SGDLS and CDR2 as YYNGEE. V was pared by 3 bases and J by 5 bases, with 9 bases of the junction left unmatched. In DNA form, the CDR3 reads TGTGCCAGCAGCGGAGAAGCGGGGGGGCTGGTAGATACGCAGTATTTT. This sequence encodes CASSGEAGGLVDTQYF.

The chain joins TRBV6-2 or TRBV6-3 to TRBJ2-3; D might be TRBD2 (5 bases). Trimming left V 0 bases short and J 6 bases short, with 13 bases between. Germline V CDR1 and CDR2: MNHEY, SVGEGT. The CDR3 extends over 15 amino acids. For the CDR3, the DNA is TGTGCCAGCAGTTACTCTATCCCTCGCGGGGATACGCAGTATTTT. Its protein product is CASSYSIPRGDTQYF.

The rearrangement joins TRBV2 to TRBJ1-2; tentatively, D is TRBD1 (6 bases). Germline loops: CDR1 SNHLY, CDR2 FYNNEI. The CDR3 spans 14 residues. V gave up 4 bases and J gave up 2 bases, with 11 bases separating them. CDR3 residues: CASSGDGTNYGYTF. The CDR3 region has the DNA TGTGCCAGCAGTGGGGACGGGACAAACTATGGCTACACCTTC.

The chain carries TRBV5-4 and TRBJ2-5; 10 bases match TRBD1. J lost 1 base, V lost 4 bases, and 4 bases had no gene match. Looked up from germline, CDR1 is SGHNT and CDR2 is YYREEE (reference sequence). This CDR3 comprises 15 residues. The CDR3 DNA follows: TGTGCCAGCAGCGACGGGACAGGGGCCCAAGAGACCCAGTACTTC. Translation gives CASSDGTGAQETQYF.

The rearrangement joins TRBV9 to TRBJ2-1; 8 bases line up with TRBD2. CDR1 SGDLS and CDR2 YYNGEE come from the germline V gene. V lost 3 bases and J lost 10; bases outside the gene matches: 12. The CDR3 sequence is 15 residues long. CDR3 DNA sequence: TGTGCCAGCAGCGACGGGGGGGCGGTGGGCAACGAGCAGTTCTTC. Protein sequence: CASSDGGAVGNEQFF.

In DNA, the CDR3 is TGCGCCAGCAGCCAAGAATTGTCGCGGTCTGAAAAACTGTTTTTT. Its protein product is CASSQELSRSEKLFF. The V gene is TRBV4-1, the J gene TRBJ1-4, with D unclear. The germline V gene has CDR1 MGHRA and CDR2 YSYEKL. The ends were cut back, 0 bases at V and 7 bases at J, with 12 bases in the middle. This CDR3 is built from 15 residues.

This chain uses TRBV5-1 with TRBJ2-1; D is ambiguous. CDR1 SGHRS and CDR2 YFSETQ come from the germline V gene. The CDR3 consists of 15 residues. Trimming pared 0 bases from V and 3 bases from J, leaving 10 bases between. The CDR3 DNA reads TGCGCCAGCAGCTTGGCCTTGAACAGCTACAATGAGCAGTTCTTC. It codes for CASSLALNSYNEQFF.

The chain uses TRBV5-6 and TRBJ2-1; possible D gene TRBD1, 6 bases. CDR1 SGHDT and CDR2 YYEEEE come from the germline V gene. The CDR3 contains 17 residues. The germline V and J ends were trimmed by 3 bases and 5 bases, with 21 bases remaining between them. The CDR3 DNA reads as TGTGCCAGCAGCTGGCCTTCGGGACACATAGAGGACAATGAGCAGTTCTTC. Protein sequence: CASSWPSGHIEDNEQFF.

V is TRBV3-1 (or the pseudogene TRBV3-2) and J is TRBJ1-3; D is perhaps TRBD1 (5 bases). V gave up 0 bases and J gave up 0 bases, with 15 bases separating them. Germline-derived CDR1 and CDR2 are LGHDT and YNNKEL (reference sequence). The CDR3 spans 18 residues. CDR3 region: CASSQDPPGSSSGNTIYF. In DNA, the CDR3 is TGTGCCAGCAGCCAAGATCCCCCAGGGTCGAGCTCTGGAAACACCATATATTTT.

The chain links TRBV9 to TRBJ2-5; 7 bases agree with TRBD1. Germline-derived CDR1 and CDR2 are SGDLS and YYNGEE. Germline trimming cut 4 bases from V and 1 base from J; bases unmatched to any gene: 7. The CDR3 is 15 residues long. CDR3 amino acids: CASSPQGQTQETQYF. The CDR3 DNA follows: TGTGCCAGCAGCCCCCAGGGACAGACCCAAGAGACCCAGTACTTC.

The rearrangement uses TRBV2 and TRBJ2-4, with 8 positions matching TRBD1. CDR3 length: 15 amino acids. After removal of 5 bases from V and 1 base from J, the junction contained 4 bases not matched to a gene. CDR1 and CDR2 (germline): SNHLY, FYNNEI. The CDR3 region is CASSPGGVAKNIQYF. CDR3 DNA: TGTGCCAGCAGTCCAGGGGGCGTCGCCAAAAACATTCAGTACTTC.

The sample holds one count of this clone. The chain recombines TRBV19 with TRBJ2-2, with TRBD2 identical over 13 bases. J lost 8 bases, V lost 3 bases, and 6 bases had no gene match. This CDR3 is 16 amino acids long. Looked up from germline, CDR1 is LNHDA and CDR2 is SQIVND (reference sequence). The chain's CDR3 is CASSIKLAGGPGELFF. Written as DNA, the CDR3 is TGTGCCAGTAGTATTAAACTAGCGGGGGGGCCGGGGGAGCTGTTTTTT.

This clone occurred once. J is TRBJ2-2 and V is TRBV6-5; D might be TRBD2 (7 bases). Germline loops: CDR1 MNHEY, CDR2 SVGAGI. The CDR3 spans 12 residues. Trimming left V 10 bases short and J 6 bases short, with 12 bases between. The CDR3 sequence is CAIRGGAGELFF. DNA for the CDR3: TGTGCCATAAGAGGGGGGGCCGGGGAGCTGTTTTTT.

This CDR3 reads CASSRDRGSTHTIYF. The CDR3 bases are TGTGCCAGCAGCCGGGACAGGGGTTCAACACACACCATATATTTT. The rearrangement uses TRBV2 and TRBJ1-3; 10 positions agree with TRBD1. J gave up 8 bases and V 6 bases, and 10 bases lay outside the gene matches. Germline V gives CDR1 SNHLY, CDR2 FYNNEI. The CDR3 has 15 amino acids.

As for this clone: The sample holds other DNA sequences that translate to the same CDR3. The V and J genes are TRBV4-1 and TRBJ2-2, with TRBD2 matching over 11 bases. CDR3 length: 20 residues. V gave up 0 bases and J gave up 5 bases; unmatched junction bases: 14. Germline loops: CDR1 MGHRA, CDR2 YSYEKL. The CDR3: CASSQESWGSGGARTGELFF. Written as DNA, the CDR3 is TGCGCCAGCAGCCAAGAAAGTTGGGGTAGCGGGGGGGCGCGGACCGGGGAGCTGTTTTTT.